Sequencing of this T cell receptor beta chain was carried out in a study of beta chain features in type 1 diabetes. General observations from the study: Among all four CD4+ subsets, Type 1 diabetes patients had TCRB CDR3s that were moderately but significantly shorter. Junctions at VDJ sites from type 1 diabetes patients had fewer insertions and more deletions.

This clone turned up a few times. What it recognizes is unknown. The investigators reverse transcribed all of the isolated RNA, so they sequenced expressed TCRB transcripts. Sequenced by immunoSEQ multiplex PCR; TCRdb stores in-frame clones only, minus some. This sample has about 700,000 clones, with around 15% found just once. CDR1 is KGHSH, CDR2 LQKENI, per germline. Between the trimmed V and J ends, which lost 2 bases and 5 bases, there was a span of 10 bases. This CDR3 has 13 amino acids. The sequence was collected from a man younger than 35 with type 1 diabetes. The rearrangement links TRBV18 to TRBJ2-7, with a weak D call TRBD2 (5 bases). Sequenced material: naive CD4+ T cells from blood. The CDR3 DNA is TGTGCCAGCTCACCAGGTGCGGAGGACGAGCAGTACTTC. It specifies CASSPGAEDEQYF.